Below, 32 T cell receptor beta chains from the same sample are listed, as sequenced in a study of T cells expressing NK-cell markers. One entry per CDR3 protein, without DNA, is what TCRdb gives after re-calling the 5' RACE reads. The data show about 460,000 distinct CDR3 sequences, and the top ten clones hold more than 1.4%. Input material: blood T cells: a sorted CD56 or NKG2C T cell subset, CD4+ or CD8+ T cells, or bulk PBMC T cells (not recorded which). The receptors here all came from a woman in her forties or fifties in good health.

V usage is TRBV12-3 or TRBV12-4 and J usage is TRBJ2-2; TCRdb outputs TRBD2, but without DNA this stays unchecked. There are 17 residues in the CDR3. CDR3: CASSLLSGRRGAGELFF.

The V call is TRBV27, the J call TRBJ2-6; TCRdb designates TRBD1, a call that cannot be tested without DNA. Germline lookup yields CDR1 MNHEY and CDR2 SMNVEV (reference sequence). CDR3 length equals 19 residues. CDR3 sequence reads: CASSFKGTGFTSGANVLTF.

The genes are TRBV2 and TRBJ2-2; as DNA is missing, the TRBD1 call by TCRdb cannot be tested. The V gene's germline CDR1 is SNHLY and CDR2 FYNNEI. CDR3 length: 14 residues. CDR3 sequence: CASTGRGNTGELFF.

The chain is built from TRBV27 and TRBJ2-1; absent DNA, TCRdb's TRBD2 call cannot be checked. Germline V gene sequence: CDR1 MNHEY, CDR2 SMNVEV (reference sequence). This CDR3 is 17 amino acids long. The CDR3 loop reads CASSLSKARRRDNEQFF.

The chain combines TRBV6-6 with TRBJ1-5. There are 13 residues in the CDR3. The germline V gene has CDR1 MNHNY and CDR2 SVGAGI (reference sequence). Here the CDR3 reads CASSYSNNQPQHF.

The chain links TRBV15 to TRBJ2-1; TCRdb designates TRBD2, a call that cannot be tested without DNA. The CDR3 totals 15 residues. Germline CDR1 LNHNV, CDR2 YYDKDF (reference sequence). The CDR3 loop is CATSRVRGRANEQFF.

This chain links TRBV4-1 with TRBJ2-3; TCRdb designates TRBD1, a call that cannot be tested without DNA. The CDR3 runs 18 residues. In germline, CDR1 is MGHRA, CDR2 YSYEKL. CDR3 sequence: CASSQEGDTGWVTDTQYF.

The V and J genes are TRBV18 and TRBJ2-2; TCRdb calls TRBD2, which cannot be checked without DNA. Germline CDR1 KGHSH, CDR2 LQKENI. This CDR3 has 16 residues. The CDR3 sequence is CASSPLGLAATGELFF.

CDR3 region: CASGYRTEETQYF. The chain is built from TRBV12-5 and TRBJ2-5. The CDR3 contains 13 residues. Per the germline V gene, CDR1 is LGHNT and CDR2 is FRNRAP.

The CDR3 region is CASSVGLAQDTDTQYF. The chain employs TRBV2 and TRBJ2-3; as DNA is missing, the TRBD2 call by TCRdb cannot be tested. Germline loops: CDR1 SNHLY, CDR2 FYNNEI. The CDR3 contains 16 residues.

This chain joins TRBV27 and TRBJ1-5; TCRdb reports TRBD1, a call that lacks DNA to check it against. Germline CDR1 and CDR2: MNHEY and SMNVEV (reference sequence). This CDR3 comprises 17 residues. The CDR3 sequence is CASSQGAWGQGNQPQHF.

The V and J genes are TRBV20-1 and TRBJ2-3; TCRdb names TRBD1, which stays unverified in the absence of DNA. CDR3 length equals 16 residues. Germline V gene sequence: CDR1 DFQATT, CDR2 SNEGSKA (reference sequence). This CDR3 reads CSARRGGRVVIGTQYF.

The chain uses TRBV5-6 and TRBJ2-1; TCRdb outputs TRBD2, but without DNA this stays unchecked. The CDR3 length is 19 residues. Germline-derived CDR1 and CDR2 are SGHDT and YYEEEE. CDR3 in amino acids: CASSLTLDTGTSSYNEQFF.

This sequence joins TRBV4-2 and TRBJ1-4; TCRdb's D call of TRBD1 is untestable without DNA. Looked up from germline, CDR1 is LGHNA and CDR2 is YNFKEQ. The CDR3 extends over 17 amino acids. CDR3: CASSRDLTGTTNEKLFF.

V is TRBV11-2 and J is TRBJ1-2; TCRdb reports TRBD1, a call that lacks DNA to check it against. Germline V CDR1 and CDR2: SGHAT, FQNNGV. The CDR3 consists of 14 residues. CDR3 region: CASSLVQGSEGKTF.

The rearrangement links TRBV9 to TRBJ2-1; with no DNA, the TCRdb D assignment of TRBD1 cannot be verified. The CDR3 loop spans 14 amino acids. The germline gives CDR1 SGDLS, CDR2 YYNGEE. The CDR3 region is CASSAKIGGNEQFF.

The V and J genes are TRBV6-6 and TRBJ2-1; checking the TCRdb D call of TRBD2 is not possible without DNA. Germline values: CDR1 MNHNY, CDR2 SVGAGI (reference sequence). This CDR3 comprises 15 residues. The CDR3 sequence is CASSYSPGLGNEQFF.

The chain recombines TRBV11-2 with TRBJ1-2. Germline-derived CDR1 and CDR2 are SGHAT and FQNNGV. The CDR3 has 14 amino acids. The CDR3: CASSTRLMNYGYTF.

V and J are TRBV24-1 and TRBJ1-1; the TCRdb call, TRBD1, lacks DNA for checking. CDR1 KGHDR and CDR2 SFDVKD come from the germline V gene. The CDR3 totals 13 residues. The CDR3 sequence is CATGDRQNTEAFF.

This chain links TRBV4-1 with TRBJ2-3. The CDR3 has 12 residues. Per the germline V gene, CDR1 is MGHRA and CDR2 is YSYEKL. CDR3 sequence: CASSQVSQTQYF.

This chain joins TRBV9 and TRBJ2-2; TCRdb selects TRBD1, and the lack of DNA leaves this call unchecked. The germline V gene encodes CDR1 SGDLS and CDR2 YYNGEE. This CDR3 comprises 15 residues. CDR3 amino acids: CASSVGGTRTGELFF.

The chain uses TRBV11-2 and TRBJ2-2; TCRdb's assignment of TRBD2 cannot be checked, as there is no DNA. Germline V gene data show CDR1 as SGHAT and CDR2 as FQNNGV. The length of the CDR3 is 15 residues. The CDR3 reads CASSLAGGGVGELFF.

The chain has TRBV20-1 and TRBJ2-1; without DNA, the TCRdb call of TRBD2 cannot be checked. CDR1 and CDR2 (germline): DFQATT, SNEGSKA (reference sequence). This CDR3 is built from 15 residues. The CDR3 sequence: CSAPRGSGTSGSKFF.

The V and J genes are TRBV20-1 and TRBJ2-7. Germline CDR1 reads DFQATT; CDR2 reads SNEGSKA (reference sequence). This CDR3 has 13 amino acids. CDR3 residues: CSAKLRGLYEQYF.

The CDR3 loop reads CASIAGTTSTDTQYF. This chain connects TRBV5-5 to TRBJ2-3; no DNA is available, so the TRBD2 call from TCRdb remains unchecked. The CDR3 is made up of 15 amino acids. The germline V gene encodes CDR1 SGHKS and CDR2 YYEKEE (reference sequence).

The chain recombines TRBV27 with TRBJ1-4; TCRdb gives TRBD1 as the D gene, but with no DNA this cannot be confirmed. Germline assignment: CDR1 MNHEY and CDR2 SMNVEV (reference sequence). This CDR3 comprises 14 residues. The CDR3 sequence: CASSSGTGVEKLFF.

The V call is TRBV29-1, the J call TRBJ1-5. Germline V CDR1 and CDR2: SQVTM, ANQGSEA. This CDR3 has 13 residues. CDR3 amino acids: CSVVWTTGQPQHF.

The chain recombines TRBV20-1 with TRBJ1-3; the D call from TCRdb, TRBD1, cannot be confirmed without DNA. The CDR3 loop spans 17 amino acids. CDR1 and CDR2 from the germline V gene are DFQATT and SNEGSKA (reference sequence). The chain's CDR3 is CSARDRRGGSSGNTIYF.

This chain uses TRBV5-1 with TRBJ2-2. This CDR3 region has 13 residues. Germline assignment: CDR1 SGHRS and CDR2 YFSETQ. The CDR3 here is CASSFTQHGELFF. The entire variable domain, with the rest obtained from reference TRBV5-1 and TRBJ2-2, is as follows: KAGVTQTPRYLIKTRGQQVTLSCSPISGHRSVSWYQQTPGQGLQFLFEYFSETQRNKGNFPGRFSGRQFSNSRSEMNVSTLELGDSALYLCASSFTQHGELFFGEGSRLTVL.

The chain recombines TRBV25-1 with TRBJ2-3; TCRdb selects TRBD2, and the lack of DNA leaves this call unchecked. CDR1 is MGHDK, CDR2 SYGVNS, per germline. The CDR3 contains 17 residues. Here the CDR3 reads CASSPIGGEKGTDTQYF.

The chain combines TRBV20-1 with TRBJ2-7; there is no DNA to check the TCRdb D call of TRBD2. In germline, CDR1 is DFQATT, CDR2 SNEGSKA (reference sequence). This CDR3 comprises 13 residues. The CDR3 protein is CSAERGGSYEQYF.

The V and J genes are TRBV18 and TRBJ2-3. This CDR3 contains 15 residues. Germline V lookup: CDR1 KGHSH, CDR2 LQKENI. CDR3 sequence: CASSPEGASTDTQYF.